This T cell receptor (beta chain) comes out of a study of PD-1 blockade in classical Hodgkin lymphoma. CDR3 size: 17 residues. Trimming cost V 0 bases and J 6 bases; bases outside gene matches: 10. Germline assignment: CDR1 MGHRA and CDR2 YSYEKL. The count of this clone is one. Each and every patient relapsed after autologous stem cell transplantation, and patients got differing brentuximab vedotin exposure. TCRdb's table, derived via immunoSEQ multiplex PCR, lists solely in-frame clones and lacks some. The sample holds about 50,000 clones; about three quarters are singletons and the top ten take 9.5% to 12%.

The source is a human donor with classical Hodgkin lymphoma. J is TRBJ1-2 and V is TRBV4-1; 10 nucleotides match TRBD1. This material consisted of peripheral blood mononuclear cells (PBMCs), taken at baseline. The CDR3 sequence is CASSQEYARTGGHGYTF. CDR3 nucleotides: TGCGCCAGCAGCCAAGAATACGCCCGGACAGGGGGACATGGCTACACCTTC.